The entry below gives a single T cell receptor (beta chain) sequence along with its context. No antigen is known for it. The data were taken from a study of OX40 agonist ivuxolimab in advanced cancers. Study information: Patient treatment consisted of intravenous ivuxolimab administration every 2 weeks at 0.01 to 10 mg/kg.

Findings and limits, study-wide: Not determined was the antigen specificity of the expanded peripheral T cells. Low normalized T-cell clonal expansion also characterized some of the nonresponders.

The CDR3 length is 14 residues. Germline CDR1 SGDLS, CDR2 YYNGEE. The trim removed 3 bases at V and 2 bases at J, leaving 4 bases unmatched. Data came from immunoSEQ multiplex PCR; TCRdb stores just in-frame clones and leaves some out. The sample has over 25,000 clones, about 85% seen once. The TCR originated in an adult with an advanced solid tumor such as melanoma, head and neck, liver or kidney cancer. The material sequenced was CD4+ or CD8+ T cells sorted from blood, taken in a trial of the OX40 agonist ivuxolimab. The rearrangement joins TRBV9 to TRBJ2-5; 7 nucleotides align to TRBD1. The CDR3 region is CASSAGQNQETQYF. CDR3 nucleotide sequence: TGTGCCAGCAGCGCGGGACAGAATCAAGAGACCCAGTACTTC.